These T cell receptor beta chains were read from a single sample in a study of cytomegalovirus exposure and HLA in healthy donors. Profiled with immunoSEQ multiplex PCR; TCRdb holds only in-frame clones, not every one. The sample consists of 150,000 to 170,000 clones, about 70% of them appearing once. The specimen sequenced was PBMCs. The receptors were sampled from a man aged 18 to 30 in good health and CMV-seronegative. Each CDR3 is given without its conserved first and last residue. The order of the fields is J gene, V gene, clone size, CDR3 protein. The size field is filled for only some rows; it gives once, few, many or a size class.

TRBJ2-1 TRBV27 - ASSPPHGGDSNEQF
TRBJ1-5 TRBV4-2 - ASSPLDRRNSNQPQH
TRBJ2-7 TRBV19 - ASAQMDEQY
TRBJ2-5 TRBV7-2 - ASSLASGGAGETQY
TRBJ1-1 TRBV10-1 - ASSWRQGASEAF
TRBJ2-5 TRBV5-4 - ASRGTSGGQETQY
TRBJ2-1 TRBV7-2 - ASSLVRGGRNEQF
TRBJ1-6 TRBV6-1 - ASSGGQTILNNSPLH
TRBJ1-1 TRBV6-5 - ASVLGGTPYTEAF
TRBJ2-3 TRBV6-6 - ASSYSNTDTQY
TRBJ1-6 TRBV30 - AWSLGGAAGAPLH
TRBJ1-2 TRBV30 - AWSGTGKIGYGHT
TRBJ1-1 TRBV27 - ASRQGNTEAF
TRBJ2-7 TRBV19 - ASSGGSNEQY
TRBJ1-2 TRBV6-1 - ASSEAVRGYGYT
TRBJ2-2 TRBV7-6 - ASSARDRDITGELF
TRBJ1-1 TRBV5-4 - ASSSTQYGVNTEAF
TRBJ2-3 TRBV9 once ASSPLGQRDTQY
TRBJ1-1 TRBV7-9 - ASSLRGNTEAF
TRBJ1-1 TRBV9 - ASSVGGTEAF
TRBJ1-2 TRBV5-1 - ASSSQGAQGYT
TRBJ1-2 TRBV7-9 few ASSLDDRVRYT
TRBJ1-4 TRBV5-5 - ASSPPGTATTNEKLF
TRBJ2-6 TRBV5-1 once ASSLAGSRVAGANGLT
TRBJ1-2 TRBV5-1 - ASSLGVINYGYT
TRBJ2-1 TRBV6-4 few ASSDSAMNEQF
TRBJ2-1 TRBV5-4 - ASSLTSGPGWEQF
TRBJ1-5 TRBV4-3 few ASSQDFGTRYQPQH
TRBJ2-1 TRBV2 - AAPRGQGTYNEQF
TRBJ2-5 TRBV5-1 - ASRRDRGKETQY
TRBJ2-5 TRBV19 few ASRKGSQETQY
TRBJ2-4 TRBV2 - ARADRESKNIQY
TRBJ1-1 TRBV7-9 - SSSFGQGRRDTEAF
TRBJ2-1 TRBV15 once ATSRASGGLNEQF
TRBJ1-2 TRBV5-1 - ASSSTGGYT
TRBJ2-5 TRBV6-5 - ASSYSQGSETQY